The TCR beta chain under discussion was sequenced for a study of graft-versus-host responses after intestinal transplantation. As for the study in general: Induction using anti-thymocyte globulin, followed by tacrolimus and steroids for roughly 3 years, was given to all recipients. Broader study findings: Among recipient marrow samples, GvH clones were found; some appeared first in ileum or blood.

Method: immunoSEQ multiplex PCR; TCRdb's copy keeps in-frame clones and lacks some. This table has over 90,000 clones, roughly 91% appearing once. A word on this clone: Its antigen is as yet unknown.

This CDR3 contains 14 residues. V lost 6 bases, J lost 4 bases, and 7 bases stayed unmatched. Looked up from germline, CDR1 is SQVTM and CDR2 is ANQGSEA. Sequencing used unstimulated CD8+ T cells sorted from spleen or lymph node cells, obtained before intestinal transplant. The J gene is TRBJ2-2, the V gene TRBV29-1; 8 bases match TRBD2. This TCR derives from a human donor who received an intestinal transplant. CDR3 loop: CSVLGTRATGELFF. In DNA, the CDR3 is TGCAGCGTACTCGGGACTAGGGCCACCGGGGAGCTGTTTTTT.